This T cell receptor (beta chain) came from a study of blood T cell repertoires in COVID-19 (dated by TCRdb to 2018 to 2020). With respect to the entire study: Samples covering the acute and convalescent phases of COVID-19 were provided by collaborators in the United States, Italy and Spain. The prospective study material was composed of cDNA or gDNA derived from T cells, B-cell-depleted T cells, or PBMCs. The dataset comprised deeply sampled blood TCRbeta repertoires from subjects exposed to, actively infected with, or recovered from COVID-19. The repertoires were released in a freely available public database intended as a resource for research on the immune response to SARS-CoV-2. Samples came from the ongoing ImmuneRACE study (first 160 participants) plus 1,254 subjects from 6 global collaborators. Nearly every sample came with metadata listing a de-identified subject ID, COVID-19 status, age in years and sex. Where available, HLA class I and class II types were obtained from metadata supplied by the sample provider rather than from assay-based typing.

Comments on this clone: Its cognate antigen has yet to be identified. Base quality data are lacking; no much larger clone is found one base away.

V has 4 bases trimmed and J has 4 bases trimmed; junction bases matching no gene number 12. The CDR3 holds 19 amino acids from the cysteine to the phenylalanine. The entry retains the CDR3 DNA only, 57 bases that are in frame from base 1. CDR1 is given as SGHRS and CDR2 as YFSETQ, both from the germline V gene. TCRbeta CDR3 regions were amplified from genomic DNA using the immunoSEQ Assay, a bias-controlled multiplex PCR. In the original analysis: Nucleated cell counts per sample were estimated from amplification of reference gene primers within the assay. To quantify the absolute abundance of each unique TCRbeta CDR3 rearrangement, sequence reads were collapsed and filtered. For each sample, productive Simpson clonality was calculated as the square root of Simpson's diversity index over productive rearrangements. TCRdb mirrors the immuneACCESS table, restricted to in-frame sequences. Some clones are absent from its copies; in checked studies, under half trace to an unresolved V gene, and the reason for the others is unknown. Clone size and V and J calls were adopted from that table, with D and trimming inferred from the DNA. Counted in this sample were roughly 120,000 clones; roughly 82% of them appeared once. The ten largest make up 9.5% to 13% of the sample.

Whole blood was collected in K2EDTA tubes by collaborating institutions according to the institutions' own protocols. For TCRbeta analysis, collaborators shipped samples as frozen whole blood, isolated PBMCs, or DNA extracted from either of those sample types. General findings and caveats noted by the study authors: The amount of clinical and demographic metadata varied by source and participant and was provided uncurated.

The receptor was derived from a human donor in a cohort sampled during active COVID-19. The sequenced material came from peripheral blood. This sequence uses TRBV5-1 and TRBJ2-6; TRBD1 matches 12 bases in the middle. CDR3 reads: CASSAQPAGQGAGANVLTF. The DNA sequence is as follows: TGCGCCAGCAGCGCACAACCGGCGGGACAGGGGGCGGGGGCCAACGTCCTGACTTTC.